These 29 T cell receptor beta chains were all obtained from the same sample, sequenced in a study of response to subunit inactivated influenza vaccine. Each CDR3 protein is one row after TCRdb ran MiXCR on the RT-PCR reads. The sample carries 600,000 to 700,000 distinct CDR3 sequences, around 15% recorded once. The sample was PBMCs from blood, taken 14 to 15 days before vaccination. The source of these receptors is a man in his fifties or sixties who received an inactivated influenza vaccine.

This clonotype was detected only a few times. J is TRBJ2-7 and V is TRBV4-3, with a possible D match to TRBD1 (5 bases). V was clipped by 4 bases and J by 2 bases, with 18 bases between them. The CDR3 totals 16 residues. The V gene's germline CDR1 is LGHNA and CDR2 YSLEER. The CDR3 bases are TGCGCCAGCAGCCCAGAAGGTGACAGCCGAGCCTACGAGCAGTACTTC. Its translation is CASSPEGDSRAYEQYF.

This clonotype was picked up a small number of times. The chain joins TRBV19 to TRBJ2-3; 12 bases align to TRBD2. This CDR3 has 18 amino acids. J gave up 7 bases and V 4 bases, and 15 bases lay outside the gene matches. The germline gives CDR1 LNHDA, CDR2 SQIVND (reference sequence). This CDR3 reads CASSTVLPTSGRTHTQYF. The CDR3 nucleotides are TGTGCCAGTAGTACCGTCCTCCCTACTAGCGGGAGGACACATACGCAGTATTTT. The full variable domain, completed using reference TRBV19 and TRBJ2-3, is DGGITQSPKYLFRKEGQNVTLSCEQNLNHDAMYWYRQDPGQGLRLIYYSQIVNDFQKGDIAEGYSVSREKKESFPLTVTSAQKNPTAFYLCASSTVLPTSGRTHTQYFGPGTRLTVL.

This clonotype was recorded a few times. The chain joins TRBV5-5 to TRBJ1-2, with D unresolved. CDR1 SGHKS and CDR2 YYEKEE come from the germline V gene (reference sequence). The CDR3 is 14 amino acids. Deletions cut 0 bases from V and 4 bases from J, with 10 bases between. The CDR3 region is CASSLDSNIYGYTF. The CDR3 nucleotides are TGTGCCAGCAGCTTGGACAGCAATATCTATGGCTACACCTTC.

This clonotype was counted ten times or more. Germline is not matched at one junction end, which may reflect a read error. The chain couples TRBV7-9 to TRBJ2-2, with 8 bases fitting TRBD1. Germline V gene data show CDR1 as SEHNR and CDR2 as FQNEAQ (reference sequence). This CDR3 spans 16 amino acids. The DNA for the CDR3 is TGTGCCAGCACCTTATCGACAGGGGCGAACACCGGGGAGCTGTTTTTT. The encoded protein is CASTLSTGANTGELFF.

This clonotype was found a few times. J is TRBJ1-1 and V is TRBV7-2; 7 bases fit TRBD1. The V gene end was trimmed by 5 bases and the J gene end by 1 base; junction bases not matched to a gene: 7. Germline V gene data show CDR1 as SGHTA and CDR2 as FQGNSA. The CDR3 covers 15 residues. This CDR3 is CASSKTGLRNTEAFF. DNA of the CDR3: TGTGCCAGCAGCAAGACAGGGTTGCGGAACACTGAAGCTTTCTTT.

This clonotype appeared many times. This chain connects TRBV7-3 to TRBJ1-1; possibly TRBD1 for D (5 bases). Trimming took off 2 bases at V and 4 bases at J, with 11 bases between the two ends. This CDR3 contains 14 residues. Per the germline V gene, CDR1 is SGHTA and CDR2 is FQGTGA. CDR3 amino acids: CASSLQGMGTEAFF. Here the CDR3 DNA reads TGTGCCAGCAGCTTACAGGGTATGGGCACTGAAGCTTTCTTT.

This clonotype was seen a handful of times. The chain couples TRBV20-1 to TRBJ2-1; no firm D call. The CDR3 length is 15 residues. CDR1 and CDR2 (germline): DFQATT, SNEGSKA (reference sequence). V gave up 5 bases and J gave up 0 bases, with 14 bases separating them. The CDR3 DNA reads as TGCAGTGCTGGGATCGTGGGAACCTCCTACAATGAGCAGTTCTTC. It specifies CSAGIVGTSYNEQFF.

The sample holds a few counts of this clonotype. The V call is TRBV13, the J call TRBJ1-1, with 8 nucleotides matching TRBD1. With 4 bases clipped from V and 4 bases from J, the junction kept 8 bases outside the gene matches. This CDR3 region has 15 residues. Germline V gene sequence: CDR1 PRHDT, CDR2 FYEKMQ (reference sequence). CDR3 sequence: CASSSAGQVGTEAFF. The CDR3, as DNA: TGTGCCAGCAGCTCGGCGGGACAGGTTGGCACTGAAGCTTTCTTT.

This clonotype was recorded a few times. The chain employs TRBV20-1 and TRBJ2-1, with 10 positions matching TRBD2. The germline gives CDR1 DFQATT, CDR2 SNEGSKA (reference sequence). V shed 1 base, J shed 9 bases, and the junction held 18 bases outside the gene matches. The CDR3 runs 18 residues. The CDR3 sequence: CSARVLVAGGYTTIEQFF. CDR3 DNA: TGCAGTGCTAGAGTGTTGGTAGCGGGGGGTTACACGACGATTGAGCAGTTCTTC.

This clonotype was observed a handful of times. This rearrangement joins TRBV11-2 to TRBJ1-1; D call uncertain. V was trimmed by 3 bases and J by 8 bases, leaving 7 bases between them. Germline V CDR1 and CDR2: SGHAT, FQNNGV. The CDR3 is 11 residues long. CDR3 region: CASSLEGEAFF. In DNA, the CDR3 is TGTGCCAGCAGCTTGGAGGGCGAAGCTTTCTTT.

This chain connects TRBV20-1 to TRBJ2-5; 8 bases agree with TRBD1. This CDR3 is built from 15 residues. The trim removed 4 bases at V and 7 bases at J, leaving 14 bases unmatched. Germline CDR1 reads DFQATT; CDR2 reads SNEGSKA (reference sequence). The CDR3 coding sequence is TGCAGTGCTAAGGGGCAGGGGGCGTTTTTCGGGACCCAGTACTTC. This codes for CSAKGQGAFFGTQYF.

This clonotype showed up many times. CDR3 bases: TGTGCCAGCAGGTCTCGGGGGGGTCGGGAGACCCAGTACTTC. Translating gives CASRSRGGRETQYF. The rearrangement joins TRBV28 to TRBJ2-5, with 8 bases lining up with TRBD2. The CDR3 extends over 14 amino acids. Losses at the gene ends were 6 bases for V and 5 bases for J; bases not matched to a gene: 8. Germline V lookup: CDR1 MDHEN, CDR2 SYDVKM. The whole variable domain, filled in from reference TRBV28 and TRBJ2-5, reads DVKVTQSSRYLVKRTGEKVFLECVQDMDHENMFWYRQDPGLGLRLIYFSYDVKMKEKGDIPEGYSVSREKKERFSLILESASTNQTSMYLCASRSRGGRETQYFGPGTRLLVL.

The gene calls are TRBV6-2 or TRBV6-3 and TRBJ2-2; D is ambiguous. CDR1 is MNHEY, CDR2 SVGEGT, per germline. Trimming removed 6 bases from V and 1 base from J, with 12 bases in between. The length of the CDR3 is 15 residues. CDR3 coding DNA: TGTGCCAGCAGAACAAGAAGACTGAACACCGGGGAGCTGTTTTTT. Translated, it gives CASRTRRLNTGELFF.

The chain is built from TRBV20-1 and TRBJ2-3; 9 bases align to TRBD1. The V and J ends lost 5 bases and 2 bases, in that order; junction bases with no gene match: 8. CDR1 DFQATT and CDR2 SNEGSKA come from the germline V gene (reference sequence). The CDR3 totals 15 residues. This CDR3 reads CSAPSGDRATDTQYF. For the CDR3, the DNA is TGCAGTGCTCCATCAGGGGACAGGGCCACAGATACGCAGTATTTT.

The rearrangement joins TRBV11-2 to TRBJ2-7; possibly TRBD1 for D (5 bases). The V and J ends lost 4 bases and 3 bases respectively, with 19 bases between them. The germline V gene encodes CDR1 SGHAT and CDR2 FQNNGV. CDR3 length equals 16 residues. Written as DNA, the CDR3 is TGTGCCAGCAGCTCCCCCAAAGGCAGGGCCTTCTACGAGCAGTACTTC. Translated, it gives CASSSPKGRAFYEQYF.

The chain has TRBV7-6 and TRBJ2-3, with 11 nucleotides matching TRBD2. Germline V gene sequence: CDR1 SGHVS, CDR2 FNYEAQ. This CDR3 has 16 amino acids. V lost 2 bases, J lost 2 bases, and 3 bases stayed unmatched. The DNA of the CDR3 is TGTGCCAGCAGCTTAACTAGCGGGGGTCACACAGATACGCAGTATTTT. This sequence encodes CASSLTSGGHTDTQYF.

The DNA for the CDR3 is TGTGCCACCAGTGATTCCCCTAGCGGGAGGGTCGATGAGCAGTTCTTC. This translates into CATSDSPSGRVDEQFF. The chain carries TRBV24-1 and TRBJ2-1; the match to TRBD2 covers 12 bases. The germline CDR1 and CDR2 sequences are KGHDR and SFDVKD. Losses at the gene ends were 2 bases for V and 8 bases for J; bases not matched to a gene: 6. The CDR3 spans 16 residues.

This clonotype was detected only a few times. The V call is TRBV29-1, the J call TRBJ2-6; 7 bases align to TRBD1. This CDR3 has 14 amino acids. V was pared by 7 bases and J by 0 bases, with 3 bases of the junction left unmatched. Germline CDR1 reads SQVTM; CDR2 reads ANQGSEA. CDR3 sequence: CSAGTVSGANVLTF. The DNA for the CDR3 is TGCAGCGCCGGGACAGTCTCTGGGGCCAACGTCCTGACTTTC.

Only a few counts were recorded for this clonotype. This chain joins TRBV28 and TRBJ2-3; possible D gene TRBD2, 6 bases. The CDR3 loop spans 14 amino acids. Trimming pared 7 bases from V and 2 bases from J, leaving 13 bases between. Germline values: CDR1 MDHEN, CDR2 SYDVKM. Here the CDR3 reads CASIPGLHTDTQYF. The CDR3 DNA sequence: TGTGCCAGCATCCCGGGACTCCACACAGATACGCAGTATTTT. Together with reference TRBV28 and TRBJ2-3, the CDR3 gives the full variable domain: DVKVTQSSRYLVKRTGEKVFLECVQDMDHENMFWYRQDPGLGLRLIYFSYDVKMKEKGDIPEGYSVSREKKERFSLILESASTNQTSMYLCASIPGLHTDTQYFGPGTRLTVL.

This clonotype was observed a handful of times. The V gene is TRBV6-1, the J gene TRBJ2-7; TRBD2 agrees at 7 bases. CDR3 length equals 16 residues. Germline loops: CDR1 MNHNS, CDR2 SASEGT. Trimming removed 4 bases from V and 4 bases from J; junction bases left unmatched: 13. The CDR3 here is CASSGGGAGVGYEQYF. CDR3 sequence (DNA): TGTGCCAGCAGTGGGGGCGGGGCGGGAGTTGGGTACGAGCAGTACTTC.

The chain carries TRBV29-1 and TRBJ1-1; D possibly corresponds to TRBD1 (6 bases). Germline V CDR1 and CDR2: SQVTM, ANQGSEA. The CDR3 consists of 13 residues. The V end lost 7 bases, the J end lost 3 bases, and 15 bases lay between the germline ends. As DNA, the CDR3 is TGCAGCGGAAGACAGGACGTCGACACTGAAGCTTTCTTT. Encoded protein: CSGRQDVDTEAFF.

The table lists this clonotype with a few counts. The chain links TRBV20-1 to TRBJ2-7, with D perhaps matching TRBD2 (7 bases). Trimming pared 3 bases from V and 2 bases from J, leaving 11 bases between. Germline CDR1 reads DFQATT; CDR2 reads SNEGSKA (reference sequence). The CDR3 has 13 amino acids. CDR3 region: CSASGGTTYEQYF. The CDR3 nucleotides are TGCAGTGCTAGCGGGGGGACAACCTACGAGCAGTACTTC.

The chain carries TRBV12-3 or TRBV12-4 and TRBJ2-3; D gene unclear. V gave up 5 bases and J gave up 6 bases, with 9 bases separating them. CDR3 length equals 12 residues. Here the CDR3 reads CASSISWDTQYF. CDR3 sequence (DNA): TGTGCCAGCAGTATATCATGGGATACGCAGTATTTT.

This clonotype was counted many times. This chain uses TRBV6-2 or TRBV6-3 with TRBJ2-7; TRBD2 matches at 13 bases. V was pared by 6 bases and J by 7 bases, with 6 bases of the junction left unmatched. This CDR3 is built from 14 residues. From germline, CDR1 is MNHEY and CDR2 SVGEGT. The CDR3 sequence: CASRRTSGRGEQYF. In nucleotides, the CDR3 is TGTGCCAGCAGACGGACTAGCGGGAGAGGGGAGCAGTACTTC.

The rearrangement uses TRBV2 and TRBJ1-4; D call uncertain. Germline assignment: CDR1 SNHLY and CDR2 FYNNEI. The CDR3 runs to 13 residues. V was clipped by 7 bases and J by 3 bases, with 9 bases between them. CDR3 protein: CASIESANEKLFF. CDR3 sequence (DNA): TGTGCCAGCATAGAAAGTGCTAATGAAAAACTGTTTTTT.

This chain joins TRBV5-6 and TRBJ2-7, with D perhaps matching TRBD1 (7 bases). This CDR3 contains 14 residues. The germline gives CDR1 SGHDT, CDR2 YYEEEE. V was shortened by 3 bases and J by 3 bases, with 13 bases between the two germline ends. The CDR3 coding sequence is TGTGCCAGCAGCTACCCCCAGGGGGGCTACGAGCAGTACTTC. Its translation: CASSYPQGGYEQYF. The whole variable domain, remainder taken from reference TRBV5-6 and TRBJ2-7, is DAGVTQSPTHLIKTRGQQVTLRCSPKSGHDTVSWYQQALGQGPQFIFQYYEEEERQRGNFPDRFSGHQFPNYSSELNVNALLLGDSALYLCASSYPQGGYEQYFGPGTRLTVT.

This clonotype was counted only a few times. The rearrangement joins TRBV4-2 to TRBJ2-7; 8 bases agree with TRBD2. The CDR3 runs to 16 residues. With 2 bases clipped from V and 4 bases from J, the junction kept 10 bases outside the gene matches. The V gene's germline CDR1 is LGHNA and CDR2 YNFKEQ. The DNA of the CDR3 is TGTGCCAGCAGCCAATTCAGCGGGAGAGGAAGGTACGAGCAGTACTTC. It codes for CASSQFSGRGRYEQYF.

This clonotype showed up just a few times. V gene TRBV3-1 combines with J gene TRBJ2-7, with a weak D call TRBD2 (5 bases). The CDR3 extends over 16 amino acids. Trimming stripped 0 bases from V and 3 bases from J, with 15 bases between. Germline values: CDR1 LGHDT, CDR2 YNNKEL (reference sequence). CDR3 sequence (DNA): TGTGCCAGCAGCCAAGAAGTCTGGACTCGCTACTACGAGCAGTACTTC. It translates to CASSQEVWTRYYEQYF.

The chain recombines TRBV28 with TRBJ2-3, with TRBD1 matching 7 bases. After removal of 6 bases from V and 3 bases from J, the junction contained 9 bases not matched to a gene. CDR3 length equals 15 residues. Germline lookup yields CDR1 MDHEN and CDR2 SYDVKM. The CDR3 protein is CASSRLTGFTDTQYF. The DNA for the CDR3 is TGTGCCAGCAGCCGTTTGACAGGGTTTACAGATACGCAGTATTTT. Together with reference TRBV28 and TRBJ2-3, the CDR3 gives the full variable domain: DVKVTQSSRYLVKRTGEKVFLECVQDMDHENMFWYRQDPGLGLRLIYFSYDVKMKEKGDIPEGYSVSREKKERFSLILESASTNQTSMYLCASSRLTGFTDTQYFGPGTRLTVL.